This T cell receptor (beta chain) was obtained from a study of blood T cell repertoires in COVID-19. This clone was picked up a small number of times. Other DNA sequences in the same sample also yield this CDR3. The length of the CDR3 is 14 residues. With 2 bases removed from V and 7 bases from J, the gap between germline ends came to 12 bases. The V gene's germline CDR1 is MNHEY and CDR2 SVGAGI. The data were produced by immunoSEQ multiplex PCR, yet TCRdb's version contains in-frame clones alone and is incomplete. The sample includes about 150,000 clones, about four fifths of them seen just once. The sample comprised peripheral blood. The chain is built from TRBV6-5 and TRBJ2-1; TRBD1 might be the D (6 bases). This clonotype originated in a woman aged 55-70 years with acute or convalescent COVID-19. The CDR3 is CASSYPTGSNEQFF. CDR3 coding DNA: TGTGCCAGCAGTTACCCAACAGGGTCTAATGAGCAGTTCTTC.